Following are 4 T cell receptor beta chains from one sample sequenced in a study of T-cell memory formation after mild COVID-19. TCRdb independently ran MiXCR on the 5' RACE reads; one entry per CDR3 protein. Among a few hundred thousand distinct CDR3 sequences listed, 13% to 15% were seen once. The sequencing sample was made of PBMCs or a T cell subset sorted from them (not recorded which). Receptor source: a man between 18 and 29 years old who had mild COVID-19 (a few samples of this study predate the infection). Cell type and time point are not known.

This clonotype was found a few times. CDR3: CSVTNSGELFF. CDR3 bases: TGCAGCGTCACAAACTCCGGGGAGCTGTTTTTT. The J gene is TRBJ2-2, the V gene TRBV29-1, with no clear D. This CDR3 has 11 residues. CDR1 and CDR2 from the germline V gene are SQVTM and ANQGSEA. V dropped 6 bases and J dropped 6 bases, with 8 bases sitting between them.

The table lists this clonotype with a few counts. The chain employs TRBV7-2 and TRBJ1-2, with TRBD1 matching 7 bases. CDR3 length equals 13 residues. CDR1 and CDR2 (germline): SGHTA, FQGNSA. Trimming cost V 5 bases and J 8 bases; bases outside gene matches: 8. The CDR3 here is CASSDRTGWGYTF. The CDR3 nucleotides are TGTGCCAGCAGCGACCGGACAGGTTGGGGCTACACCTTC.

The chain is built from TRBV6-1 and TRBJ1-2, with unresolved D. Trimming stripped 3 bases from V and 4 bases from J, with 9 bases between. CDR3 length equals 13 residues. Germline CDR1 is MNHNS and CDR2 is SASEGT. The CDR3 loop reads CASSDLRGYGYTF. The DNA for the CDR3 is TGTGCCAGCAGTGATTTGCGCGGCTATGGCTACACCTTC.

This clonotype was observed a few times. The junction differs from germline at one of its ends, possibly a read error. This chain connects TRBV2 to TRBJ2-3; 7 nucleotides align to TRBD1. In germline, CDR1 is SNHLY, CDR2 FYNNEI. The CDR3 contains 10 residues. The CDR3 DNA follows: TGTGCCGGACAGACAGGGATGATTCATTTT. It yields the protein CAGQTGMIHF. The variable domain in full, completed from reference TRBV2 and TRBJ2-3, reads EPEVTQTPSHQVTQMGQEVILRCVPISNHLYFYWYRQILGQKVEFLVSFYNNEISEKSEIFDDQFSVERPDGSNFTLKIRSTKLEDSAMYFCAGQTGMIHFGPGTRLTVL.